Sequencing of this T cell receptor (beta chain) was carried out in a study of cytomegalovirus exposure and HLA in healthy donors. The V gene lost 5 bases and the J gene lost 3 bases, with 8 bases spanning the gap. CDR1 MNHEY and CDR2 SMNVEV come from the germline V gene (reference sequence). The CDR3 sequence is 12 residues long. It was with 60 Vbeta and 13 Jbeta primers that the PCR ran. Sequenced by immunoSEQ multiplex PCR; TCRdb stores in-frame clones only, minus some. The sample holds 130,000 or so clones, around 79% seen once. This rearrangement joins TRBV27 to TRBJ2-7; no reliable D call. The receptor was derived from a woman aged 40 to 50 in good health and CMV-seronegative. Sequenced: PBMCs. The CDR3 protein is CASSAGLYEQYF. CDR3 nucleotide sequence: TGTGCCAGCAGTGCTGGCCTCTACGAGCAGTACTTC.